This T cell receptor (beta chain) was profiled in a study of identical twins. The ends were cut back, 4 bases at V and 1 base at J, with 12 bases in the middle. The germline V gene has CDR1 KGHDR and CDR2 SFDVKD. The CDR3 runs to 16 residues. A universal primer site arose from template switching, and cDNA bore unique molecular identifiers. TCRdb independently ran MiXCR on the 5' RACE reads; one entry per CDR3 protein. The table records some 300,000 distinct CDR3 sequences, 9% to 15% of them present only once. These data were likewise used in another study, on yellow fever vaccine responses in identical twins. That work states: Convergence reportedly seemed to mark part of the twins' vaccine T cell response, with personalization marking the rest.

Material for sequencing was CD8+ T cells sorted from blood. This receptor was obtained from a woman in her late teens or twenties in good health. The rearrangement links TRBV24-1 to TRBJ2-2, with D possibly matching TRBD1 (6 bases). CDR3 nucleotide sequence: TGTGCCACCAGTGACCTGGACAGCTGGAACACCGGGGAGCTGTTTTTT. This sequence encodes CATSDLDSWNTGELFF.